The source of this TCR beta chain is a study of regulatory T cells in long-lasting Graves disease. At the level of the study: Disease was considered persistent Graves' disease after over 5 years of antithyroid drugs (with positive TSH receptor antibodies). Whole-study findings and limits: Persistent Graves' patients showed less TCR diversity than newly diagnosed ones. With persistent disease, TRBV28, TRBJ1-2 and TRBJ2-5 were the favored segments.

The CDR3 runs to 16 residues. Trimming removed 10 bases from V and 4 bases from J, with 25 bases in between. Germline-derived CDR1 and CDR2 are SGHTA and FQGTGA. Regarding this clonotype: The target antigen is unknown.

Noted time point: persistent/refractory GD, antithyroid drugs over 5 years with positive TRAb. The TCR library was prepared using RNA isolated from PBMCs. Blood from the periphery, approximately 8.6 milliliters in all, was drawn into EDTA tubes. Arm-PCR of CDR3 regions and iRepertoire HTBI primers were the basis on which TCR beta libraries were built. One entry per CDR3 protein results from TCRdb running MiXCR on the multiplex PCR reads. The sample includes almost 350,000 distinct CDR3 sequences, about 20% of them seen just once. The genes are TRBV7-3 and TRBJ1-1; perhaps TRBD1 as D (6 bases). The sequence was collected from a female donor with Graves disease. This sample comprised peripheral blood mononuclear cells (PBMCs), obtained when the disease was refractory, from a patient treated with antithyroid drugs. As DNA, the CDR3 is TGTGCCACCCGACCGGGAGGGGGACGAGGGGGCACTGAAGCTTTCTTT. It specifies CATRPGGGRGGTEAFF. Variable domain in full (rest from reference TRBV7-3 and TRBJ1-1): GAGVSQTPSNKVTEKGKYVELRCDPISGHTALYWYRQSLGQGPEFLIYFQGTGAADDSGLPNDRFFAVRPEGSVSTLKIQRTERGDSAVYLCATRPGGGRGGTEAFFGQGTRLTVV.